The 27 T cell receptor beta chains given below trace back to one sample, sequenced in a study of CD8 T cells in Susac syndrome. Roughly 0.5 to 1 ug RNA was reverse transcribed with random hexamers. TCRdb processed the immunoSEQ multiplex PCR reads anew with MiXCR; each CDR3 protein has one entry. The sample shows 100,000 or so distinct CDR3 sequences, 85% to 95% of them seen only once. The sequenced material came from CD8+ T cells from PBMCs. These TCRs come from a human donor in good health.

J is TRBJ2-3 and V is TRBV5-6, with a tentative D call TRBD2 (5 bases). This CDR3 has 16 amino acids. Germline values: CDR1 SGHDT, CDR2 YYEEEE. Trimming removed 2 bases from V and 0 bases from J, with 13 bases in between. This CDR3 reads CASSLFSTGSTDTQYF. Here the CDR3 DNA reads TGTGCCAGCAGCTTATTTTCGACGGGAAGCACAGATACGCAGTATTTT. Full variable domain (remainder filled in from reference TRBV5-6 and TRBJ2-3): DAGVTQSPTHLIKTRGQQVTLRCSPKSGHDTVSWYQQALGQGPQFIFQYYEEEERQRGNFPDRFSGHQFPNYSSELNVNALLLGDSALYLCASSLFSTGSTDTQYFGPGTRLTVL.

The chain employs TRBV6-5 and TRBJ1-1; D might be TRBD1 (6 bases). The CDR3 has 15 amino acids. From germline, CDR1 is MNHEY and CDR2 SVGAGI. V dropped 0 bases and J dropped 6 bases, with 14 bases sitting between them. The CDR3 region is CASSYSGVGGPEAFF. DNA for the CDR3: TGTGCCAGCAGTTACTCCGGGGTCGGGGGCCCTGAAGCTTTCTTT.

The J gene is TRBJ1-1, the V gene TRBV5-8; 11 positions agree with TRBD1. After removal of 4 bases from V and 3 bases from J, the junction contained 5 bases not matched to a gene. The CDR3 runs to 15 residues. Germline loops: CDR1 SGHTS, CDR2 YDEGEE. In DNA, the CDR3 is TGTGCCAGCAGCGCGACGGGACAGGGGGACACTGAAGCTTTCTTT. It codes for CASSATGQGDTEAFF.

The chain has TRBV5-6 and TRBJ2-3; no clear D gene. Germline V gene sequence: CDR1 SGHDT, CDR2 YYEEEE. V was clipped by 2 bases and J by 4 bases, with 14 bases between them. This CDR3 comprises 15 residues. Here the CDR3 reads CASSFLGPWADTQYF. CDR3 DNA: TGTGCCAGCAGCTTTCTGGGCCCCTGGGCAGATACGCAGTATTTT.

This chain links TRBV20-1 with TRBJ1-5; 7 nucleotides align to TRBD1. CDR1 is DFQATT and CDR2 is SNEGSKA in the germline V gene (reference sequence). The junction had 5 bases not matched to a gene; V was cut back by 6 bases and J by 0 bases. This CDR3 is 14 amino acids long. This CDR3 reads CSALGQDSNQPQHF. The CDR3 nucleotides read TGCAGTGCCCTTGGACAGGATAGCAATCAGCCCCAGCATTTT.

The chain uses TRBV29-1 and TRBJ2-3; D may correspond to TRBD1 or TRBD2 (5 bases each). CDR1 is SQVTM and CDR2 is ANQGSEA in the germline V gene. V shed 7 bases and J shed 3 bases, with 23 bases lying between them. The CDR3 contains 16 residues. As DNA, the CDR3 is TGCAGCGCCTGCGGGCAGGGAGTAAAAGAAACAGATACGCAGTATTTT. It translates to CSACGQGVKETDTQYF.

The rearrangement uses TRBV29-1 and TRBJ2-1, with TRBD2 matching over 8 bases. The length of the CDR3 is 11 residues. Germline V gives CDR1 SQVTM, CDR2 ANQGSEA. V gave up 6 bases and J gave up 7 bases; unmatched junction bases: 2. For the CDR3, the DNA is TGCAGCGTAGCGGGAGCGAATGAGCAGTTCTTC. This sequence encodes CSVAGANEQFF.

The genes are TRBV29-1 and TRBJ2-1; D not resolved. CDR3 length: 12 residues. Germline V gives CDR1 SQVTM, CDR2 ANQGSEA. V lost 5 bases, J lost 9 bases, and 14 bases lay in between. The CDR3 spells CSVWVTVSEQFF. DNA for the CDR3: TGCAGCGTTTGGGTGACCGTCAGTGAGCAGTTCTTC.

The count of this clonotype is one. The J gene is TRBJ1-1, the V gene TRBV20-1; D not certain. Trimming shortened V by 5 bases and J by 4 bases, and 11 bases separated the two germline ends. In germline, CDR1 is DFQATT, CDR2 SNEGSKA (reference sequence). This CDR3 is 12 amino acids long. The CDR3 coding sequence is TGCAGTGCTGATAAAAGGAGCACTGAAGCTTTCTTT. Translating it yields CSADKRSTEAFF.

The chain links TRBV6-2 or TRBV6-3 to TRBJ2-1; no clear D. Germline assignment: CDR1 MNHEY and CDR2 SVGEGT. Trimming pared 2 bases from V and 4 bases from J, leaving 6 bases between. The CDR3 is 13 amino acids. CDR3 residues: CASSYGNYNEQFF. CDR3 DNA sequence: TGTGCCAGCAGTTACGGAAATTACAATGAGCAGTTCTTC.

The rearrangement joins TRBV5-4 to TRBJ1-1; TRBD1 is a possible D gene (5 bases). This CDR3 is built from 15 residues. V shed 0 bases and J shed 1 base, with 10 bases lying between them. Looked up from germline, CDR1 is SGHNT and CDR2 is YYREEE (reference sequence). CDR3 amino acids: CASSLAGGRNTEAFF. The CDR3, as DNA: TGTGCCAGCAGCTTGGCGGGGGGGAGGAACACTGAAGCTTTCTTT.

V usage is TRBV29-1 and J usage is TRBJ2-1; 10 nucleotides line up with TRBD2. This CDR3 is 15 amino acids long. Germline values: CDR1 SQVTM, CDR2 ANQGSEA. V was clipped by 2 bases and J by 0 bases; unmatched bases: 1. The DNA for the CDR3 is TGCAGCGTTGAACCTAGCGGGAGCTCCTACAATGAGCAGTTCTTC. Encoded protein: CSVEPSGSSYNEQFF.

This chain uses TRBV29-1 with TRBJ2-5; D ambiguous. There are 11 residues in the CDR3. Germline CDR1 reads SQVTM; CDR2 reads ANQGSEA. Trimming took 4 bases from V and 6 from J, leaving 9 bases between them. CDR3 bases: TGCAGCGTTGTGGGGTTGAAGACCCAGTACTTC. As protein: CSVVGLKTQYF.

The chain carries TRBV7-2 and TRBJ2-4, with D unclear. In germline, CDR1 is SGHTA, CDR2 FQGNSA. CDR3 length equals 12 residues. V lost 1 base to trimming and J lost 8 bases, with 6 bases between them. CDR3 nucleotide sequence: TGTGCCAGCAGCTTAGAGGGTTACATTCAGTACTTC. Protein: CASSLEGYIQYF.

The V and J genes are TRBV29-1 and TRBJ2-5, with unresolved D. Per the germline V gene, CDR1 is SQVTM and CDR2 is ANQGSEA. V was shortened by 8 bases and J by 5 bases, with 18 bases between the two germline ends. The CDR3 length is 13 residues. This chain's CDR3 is CSPTLVGLETQYF. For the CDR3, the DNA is TGCAGCCCTACTCTCGTGGGGTTGGAGACCCAGTACTTC.

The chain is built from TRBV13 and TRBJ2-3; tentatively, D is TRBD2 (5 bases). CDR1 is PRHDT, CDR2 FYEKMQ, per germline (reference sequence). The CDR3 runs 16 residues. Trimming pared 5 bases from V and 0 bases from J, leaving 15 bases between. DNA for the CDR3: TGTGCCAGCAGCATTAGAGGGATTGGAAGCACAGATACGCAGTATTTT. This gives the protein CASSIRGIGSTDTQYF.

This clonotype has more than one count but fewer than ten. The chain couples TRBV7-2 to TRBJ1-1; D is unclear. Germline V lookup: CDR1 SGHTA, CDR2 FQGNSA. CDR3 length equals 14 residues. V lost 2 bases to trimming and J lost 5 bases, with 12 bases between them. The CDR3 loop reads CASSLSVVGTEAFF. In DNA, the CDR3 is TGTGCCAGCAGCTTAAGCGTGGTCGGGACTGAAGCTTTCTTT.

This chain's CDR3 is CASSRGTSGYTSTDTQYF. As DNA, the CDR3 is TGTGCCAGTAGTAGGGGGACTAGCGGATACACTAGCACAGATACGCAGTATTTT. This chain joins TRBV19 and TRBJ2-3; 11 positions match TRBD2. CDR1 LNHDA and CDR2 SQIVND come from the germline V gene (reference sequence). The length of the CDR3 is 18 residues. The V and J ends lost 4 bases and 0 bases, in that order; junction bases with no gene match: 9.

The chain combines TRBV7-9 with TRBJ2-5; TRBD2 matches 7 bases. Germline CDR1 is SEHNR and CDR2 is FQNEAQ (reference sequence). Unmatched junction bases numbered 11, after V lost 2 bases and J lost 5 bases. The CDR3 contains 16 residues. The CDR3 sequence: CASSLSVGVGGETQYF. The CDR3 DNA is TGTGCCAGCAGCTTATCTGTCGGAGTGGGAGGGGAGACCCAGTACTTC.

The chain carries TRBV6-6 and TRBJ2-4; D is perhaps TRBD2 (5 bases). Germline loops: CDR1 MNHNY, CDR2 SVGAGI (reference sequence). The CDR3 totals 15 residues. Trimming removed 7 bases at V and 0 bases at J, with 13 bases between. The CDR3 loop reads CASTPYEGAKNIQYF. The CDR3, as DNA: TGTGCCAGCACCCCATATGAGGGAGCCAAAAACATTCAGTACTTC.

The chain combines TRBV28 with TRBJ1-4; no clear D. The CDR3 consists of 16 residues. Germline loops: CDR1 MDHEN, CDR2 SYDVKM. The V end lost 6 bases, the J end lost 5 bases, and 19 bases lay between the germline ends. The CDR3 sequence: CASSSELRTVNEKLFF. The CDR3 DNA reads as TGTGCCAGCAGCTCCGAACTCAGGACGGTGAATGAAAAACTGTTTTTT.

The CDR3 sequence is CASSYRGGSNQPQHF. The CDR3 DNA follows: TGTGCCAGCAGTTACCGCGGGGGCAGTAATCAGCCCCAGCATTTT. The V and J genes are TRBV6-2 or TRBV6-3 and TRBJ1-5, with a weak D call TRBD1 (6 bases). The V end lost 2 bases, the J end lost 4 bases, and 12 bases lay between the germline ends. Germline assignment: CDR1 MNHEY and CDR2 SVGEGT. The CDR3 is 15 residues long.

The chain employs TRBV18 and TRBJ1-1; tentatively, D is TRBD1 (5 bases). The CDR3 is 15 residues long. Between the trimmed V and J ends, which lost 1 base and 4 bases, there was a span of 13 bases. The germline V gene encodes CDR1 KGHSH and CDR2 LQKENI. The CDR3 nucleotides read TGTGCCAGCTCACCACAGGAGGGGTGGTCCACTGAAGCTTTCTTT. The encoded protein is CASSPQEGWSTEAFF.

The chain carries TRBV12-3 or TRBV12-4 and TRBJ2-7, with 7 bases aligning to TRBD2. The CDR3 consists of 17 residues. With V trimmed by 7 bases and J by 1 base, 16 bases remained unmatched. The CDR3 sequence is CASKGGKADADSYEQYF. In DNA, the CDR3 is TGTGCCAGCAAGGGAGGGAAGGCTGACGCCGATTCCTACGAGCAGTACTTC.

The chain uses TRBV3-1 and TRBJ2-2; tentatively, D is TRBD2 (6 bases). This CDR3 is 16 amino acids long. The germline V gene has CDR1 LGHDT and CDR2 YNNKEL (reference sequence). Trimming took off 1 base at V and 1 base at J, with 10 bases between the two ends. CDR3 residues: CASSQAPAGNTGELFF. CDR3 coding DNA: TGTGCCAGCAGCCAAGCCCCAGCGGGGAACACCGGGGAGCTGTTTTTT.

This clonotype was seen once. Written as DNA, the CDR3 is TGTGCCAGCAGCTCAGGACAGGGACGCCAAGAGACCCAGTACTTC. This sequence encodes CASSSGQGRQETQYF. The gene calls are TRBV7-2 and TRBJ2-5; 8 nucleotides line up with TRBD1. The CDR3 runs to 15 residues. V was pared by 4 bases and J by 1 base, with 5 bases of the junction left unmatched. CDR1 is SGHTA, CDR2 FQGNSA, per germline.

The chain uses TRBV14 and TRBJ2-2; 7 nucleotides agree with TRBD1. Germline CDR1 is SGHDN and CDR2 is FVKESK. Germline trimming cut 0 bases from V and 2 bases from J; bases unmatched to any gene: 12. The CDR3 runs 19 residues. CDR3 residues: CASSQDPSTGTVNTGELFF. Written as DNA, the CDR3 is TGTGCCAGCAGCCAAGATCCCTCGACCGGGACAGTTAACACCGGGGAGCTGTTTTTT.